This T cell receptor (beta chain) was documented in a study of T cells in Graves' hyperthyroidism and ophthalmopathy. Amplified regions were TCR beta CDR3 sequences from RNA transcripts. The study used the HTBI primer set for a first-round RT-PCR of the TCR CDR3. MiXCR, run by TCRdb on the multiplex PCR reads, gives a single entry per CDR3 protein. The data hold approximately 610,000 distinct CDR3 sequences, with roughly 14% observed a single time. CDR3 length: 16 residues. The junction had 14 bases not matched to a gene; V was cut back by 5 bases and J by 4 bases. The germline V gene has CDR1 SGHAT and CDR2 FQNNGV. This clonotype was found once.

The V call is TRBV11-2, the J call TRBJ2-7; TRBD1 matches 7 bases. Material for sequencing was blood. The sequence derives from a woman aged 40 to 50 with Graves' ophthalmopathy. The DNA of the CDR3 is TGTGCCAGCAGCGCTCGTAGGGGACAGAGATATTACGAGCAGTACTTC. Protein sequence: CASSARRGQRYYEQYF. Combining the CDR3 with reference TRBV11-2 and TRBJ2-7 gives the whole variable domain EAGVAQSPRYKIIEKRQSVAFWCNPISGHATLYWYQQILGQGPKLLIQFQNNGVVDDSQLPKDRFSAERLKGVDSTLKIQPAKLEDSAVYLCASSARRGQRYYEQYFGPGTRLTVT.